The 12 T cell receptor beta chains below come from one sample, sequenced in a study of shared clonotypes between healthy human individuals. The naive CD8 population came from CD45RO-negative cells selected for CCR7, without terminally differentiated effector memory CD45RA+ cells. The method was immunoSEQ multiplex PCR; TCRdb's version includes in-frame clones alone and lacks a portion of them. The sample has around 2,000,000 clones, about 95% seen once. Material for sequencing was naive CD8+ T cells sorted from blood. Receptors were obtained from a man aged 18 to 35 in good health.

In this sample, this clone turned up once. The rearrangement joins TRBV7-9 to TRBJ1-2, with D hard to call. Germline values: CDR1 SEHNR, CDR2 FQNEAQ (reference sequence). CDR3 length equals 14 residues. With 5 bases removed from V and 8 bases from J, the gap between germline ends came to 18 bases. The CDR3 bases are TGTGCCAGCAGCCCCCCCAATCCGGTTCGCGGCTACACCTTC. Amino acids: CASSPPNPVRGYTF.

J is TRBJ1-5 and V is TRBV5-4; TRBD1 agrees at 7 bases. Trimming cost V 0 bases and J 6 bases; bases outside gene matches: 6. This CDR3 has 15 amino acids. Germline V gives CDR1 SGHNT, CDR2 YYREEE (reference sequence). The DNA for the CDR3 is TGTGCCAGCAGCTTGGAGGTGTCAGGGGGTCAGCCCCAGCATTTT. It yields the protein CASSLEVSGGQPQHF.

The CDR3 nucleotides read TGTGCCAGCAGCAACGGACAGAATTACGAGCAGTACTTC. Amino acids: CASSNGQNYEQYF. The genes are TRBV2 and TRBJ2-7, with TRBD1 as a possible D gene (6 bases). The CDR3 extends over 13 amino acids. Looked up from germline, CDR1 is SNHLY and CDR2 is FYNNEI. The V end lost 6 bases, the J end lost 4 bases, and 13 bases lay between the germline ends.

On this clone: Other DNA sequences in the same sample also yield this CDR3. CDR3 amino acids: CASSLGQGNYEQYF. CDR3 nucleotide sequence: TGTGCCAGCAGCTTGGGACAGGGCAACTACGAGCAGTACTTC. This chain connects TRBV5-6 to TRBJ2-7; 7 nucleotides line up with TRBD1. This CDR3 is 14 amino acids long. Per the germline V gene, CDR1 is SGHDT and CDR2 is YYEEEE. J lost 3 bases, V lost 0 bases, and 3 bases had no gene match.

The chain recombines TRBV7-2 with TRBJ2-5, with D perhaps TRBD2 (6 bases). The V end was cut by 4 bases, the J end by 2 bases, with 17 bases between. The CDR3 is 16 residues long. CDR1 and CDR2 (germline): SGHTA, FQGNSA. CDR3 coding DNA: TGTGCCAGCAGCTCCCCGGGACTCGGCGGGCAAGAGACCCAGTACTTC. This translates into CASSSPGLGGQETQYF.

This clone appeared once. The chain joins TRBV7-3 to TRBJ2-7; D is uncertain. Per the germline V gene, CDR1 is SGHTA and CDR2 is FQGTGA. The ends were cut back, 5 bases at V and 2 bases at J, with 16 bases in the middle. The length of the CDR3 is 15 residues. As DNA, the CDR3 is TGTGCCAGCAGCCCAACGGTCGGCCCAACCTACGAGCAGTACTTC. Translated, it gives CASSPTVGPTYEQYF. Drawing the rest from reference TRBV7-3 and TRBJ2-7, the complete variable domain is GAGVSQTPSNKVTEKGKYVELRCDPISGHTALYWYRQSLGQGPEFLIYFQGTGAADDSGLPNDRFFAVRPEGSVSTLKIQRTERGDSAVYLCASSPTVGPTYEQYFGPGTRLTVT.

The CDR3 DNA is TGCGCCAGCAGCCAAGAAAGCGATAGCGGGAGTTACTACGAGCAGTACTTC. Protein product: CASSQESDSGSYYEQYF. The V call is TRBV4-3, the J call TRBJ2-7; TRBD2 matches 9 bases. The ends lost 0 bases at V and 3 bases at J; junction bases unmatched: 9. The CDR3 runs to 17 residues. Germline CDR1 reads LGHNA; CDR2 reads YSLEER.

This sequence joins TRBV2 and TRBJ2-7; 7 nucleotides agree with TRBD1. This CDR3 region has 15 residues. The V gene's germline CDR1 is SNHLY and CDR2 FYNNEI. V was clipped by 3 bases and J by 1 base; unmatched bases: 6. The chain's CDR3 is CASSDRDRLSYEQYF. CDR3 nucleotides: TGTGCCAGCAGTGACCGGGACAGACTATCCTACGAGCAGTACTTC.

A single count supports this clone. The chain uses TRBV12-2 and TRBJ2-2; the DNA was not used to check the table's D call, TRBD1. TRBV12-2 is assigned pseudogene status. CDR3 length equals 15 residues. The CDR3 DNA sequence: TGTGCAAGTCAGGCAGGGGGCATTGTCACCGGGGAGCTGTTTTTT. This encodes CASQAGGIVTGELFF.

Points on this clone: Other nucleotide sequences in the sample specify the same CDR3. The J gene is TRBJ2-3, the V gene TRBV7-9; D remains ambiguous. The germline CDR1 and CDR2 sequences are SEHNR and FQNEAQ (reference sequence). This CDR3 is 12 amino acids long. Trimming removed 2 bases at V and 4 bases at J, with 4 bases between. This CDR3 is CASSLLSDTQYF. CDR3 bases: TGTGCCAGCAGCTTACTGTCAGATACGCAGTATTTT.

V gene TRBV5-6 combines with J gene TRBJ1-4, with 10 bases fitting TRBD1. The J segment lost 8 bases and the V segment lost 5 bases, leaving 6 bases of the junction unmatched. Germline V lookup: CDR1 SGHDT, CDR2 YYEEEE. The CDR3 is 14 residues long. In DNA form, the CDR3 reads TGTGCCAGCAGTCCCGGGACAGGGGAGGAAAAACTGTTTTTT. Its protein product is CASSPGTGEEKLFF.

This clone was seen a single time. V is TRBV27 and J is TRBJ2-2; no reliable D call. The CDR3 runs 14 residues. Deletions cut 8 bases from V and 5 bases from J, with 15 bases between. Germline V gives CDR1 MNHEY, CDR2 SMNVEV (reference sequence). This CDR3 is CASGPLGRTGELFF. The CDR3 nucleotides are TGTGCCAGCGGCCCACTGGGAAGGACCGGGGAGCTGTTTTTT.